The next 8 T cell receptor beta chains were all read from a single sample in a study of blood T cell repertoires in COVID-19. Clones were sequenced by immunoSEQ multiplex PCR, and TCRdb holds only the in-frame ones, with some missing. The sample consists of approximately 210,000 clones, 75% to 85% of them appearing once. Input material: PBMCs or T cells enriched from blood (not recorded which). Every receptor here comes from a man aged 25 to 40 with acute COVID-19.

The chain carries TRBV12-3 or TRBV12-4 and TRBJ2-5, with TRBD2 as a possible D gene (7 bases). Trimming shortened V by 8 bases and J by 5 bases, and 12 bases separated the two germline ends. The CDR3 spans 12 residues. CDR3 protein: CASGGAGETQYF. DNA of the CDR3: TGTGCCAGCGGGGGGGCCGGGGAGACCCAGTACTTC.

The V gene is TRBV3-1 (or the pseudogene TRBV3-2), the J gene TRBJ1-2; D gene unclear. Germline CDR1 is LGHDT and CDR2 is YNNKEL (reference sequence). This CDR3 region has 15 residues. The ends were cut back, 5 bases at V and 1 base at J, with 14 bases in the middle. The CDR3 DNA reads TGTGCCAGCAGCTCTGCCTGGTCAGGTAACTATGGCTACACCTTC. This sequence encodes CASSSAWSGNYGYTF.

The chain recombines TRBV7-9 with TRBJ1-2; TRBD1 matches at 10 bases. Germline loops: CDR1 SEHNR, CDR2 FQNEAQ (reference sequence). CDR3 length: 15 amino acids. V lost 5 bases, J lost 7 bases, and 10 bases stayed unmatched. The CDR3 DNA follows: TGTGCCAGCAGCATCTCCCGGACAGGGGGTACTGGCTACACCTTC. Translated: CASSISRTGGTGYTF.

The chain is built from TRBV2 and TRBJ2-1, with TRBD2 identical over 12 bases. CDR1 is SNHLY, CDR2 FYNNEI, per germline. The V segment lost 6 bases and the J segment 4 bases; nucleotides outside the gene matches: 7. There are 16 residues in the CDR3. The chain's CDR3 is CASRPPSGGGYNEQFF. In DNA, the CDR3 is TGTGCCAGCAGACCCCCTAGCGGGGGGGGTTACAATGAGCAGTTCTTC.

The V and J genes are TRBV9 and TRBJ1-2; D is perhaps TRBD1 (6 bases). Germline CDR1 is SGDLS and CDR2 is YYNGEE. This CDR3 region has 15 residues. The ends were cut back, 6 bases at V and 7 bases at J, with 22 bases in the middle. The CDR3 protein is CASTETDRRIGGYTF. In DNA form, the CDR3 reads TGTGCCAGCACCGAGACCGACAGGCGGATCGGTGGCTACACCTTC.

The CDR3 loop reads CASSLDETGELFF. CDR3 coding DNA: TGTGCCAGCAGCTTAGACGAGACCGGGGAGCTGTTTTTT. V gene TRBV7-9 combines with J gene TRBJ2-2; D is undetermined. Germline CDR1 SEHNR, CDR2 FQNEAQ (reference sequence). This CDR3 spans 13 amino acids. Between the trimmed V and J ends, which lost 1 base and 5 bases, there was a span of 5 bases.

CDR3 sequence (DNA): TGCGCCAGCAGCCCCGGACAGGGTGAGGCCCAGTACTTC. Translating it yields CASSPGQGEAQYF. This chain connects TRBV5-1 to TRBJ2-5; 8 bases are a match to TRBD1. V gave up 4 bases and J gave up 9 bases; unmatched junction bases: 8. The CDR3 sequence is 13 residues long. Germline CDR1 is SGHRS and CDR2 is YFSETQ.

The chain uses TRBV5-1 and TRBJ1-2, with 8 bases fitting TRBD1. Germline CDR1 reads SGHRS; CDR2 reads YFSETQ. The junction had 5 bases not matched to a gene; V was cut back by 5 bases and J by 8 bases. CDR3 length equals 12 residues. The CDR3 here is CASSQGADGYTF. Written as DNA, the CDR3 is TGCGCCAGCAGTCAGGGGGCGGACGGCTACACCTTC.